These 23 T cell receptor beta chains originate from one sample sequenced in a study of cytomegalovirus exposure and HLA in healthy donors. Both 60 Vbeta primers and 13 Jbeta primers went into the PCR. Sequencing used immunoSEQ multiplex PCR; TCRdb keeps in-frame clones, though not all of them. The sample contains fewer than 130,000 clones, less than 85% of which appear only once. The source material was PBMCs. The receptors derive from a man aged 25-45 years in good health and CMV-seropositive.

The V call is TRBV27, the J call TRBJ1-1, with TRBD1 identical over 10 bases. V lost 5 bases to trimming and J lost 0 bases; unmatched junction nucleotides: 6. The CDR3 is 16 amino acids. Germline V gene sequence: CDR1 MNHEY, CDR2 SMNVEV (reference sequence). The CDR3 DNA sequence: TGTGCCAGCAGTCTGGGGACAGGGGACATGAACACTGAAGCTTTCTTT. It is translated as CASSLGTGDMNTEAFF.

This clone was detected once. The chain employs TRBV19 and TRBJ2-1, with D unclear. V was cut by 5 bases and J by 5 bases, with 7 bases left in between. Germline values: CDR1 LNHDA, CDR2 SQIVND (reference sequence). The CDR3 sequence is 12 residues long. Here the CDR3 reads CASSPRDNEQFF. DNA for the CDR3: TGTGCCAGTAGTCCCCGGGACAATGAGCAGTTCTTC.

The CDR3 here is CASSPPPSHTGELFF. The CDR3 coding sequence is TGTGCCAGCAGCCCCCCGCCTAGCCACACCGGGGAGCTGTTTTTT. V usage is TRBV7-2 and J usage is TRBJ2-2, with a weak D call TRBD2 (5 bases). The V gene's germline CDR1 is SGHTA and CDR2 FQGNSA. V dropped 5 bases and J dropped 3 bases, with 13 bases sitting between them. The CDR3 length is 15 residues.

The chain is built from TRBV5-1 and TRBJ2-7, with no clear D. From germline, CDR1 is SGHRS and CDR2 YFSETQ. The CDR3 loop spans 14 amino acids. The V end lost 4 bases, the J end lost 2 bases, and 13 bases lay between the germline ends. The CDR3 DNA follows: TGCGCCAGCAGCCCTGTGGGCCCGCCCTACGAGCAGTACTTC. Protein sequence: CASSPVGPPYEQYF.

The rearrangement uses TRBV9 and TRBJ2-7, with D perhaps TRBD1 (6 bases). V was trimmed by 4 bases and J by 4 bases, leaving 18 bases between them. From germline, CDR1 is SGDLS and CDR2 YYNGEE. CDR3 length: 15 residues. CDR3 nucleotide sequence: TGTGCCAGCAGCCTTAGGGCAGGGGAAAGTTACGAGCAGTACTTC. Translating it yields CASSLRAGESYEQYF.

This clone was counted a few times. This chain uses TRBV4-3 with TRBJ2-7; TRBD1 matches 8 bases. V trimming: 0 bases; J trimming: 0 bases; junction bases outside the gene matches: 4. The CDR3 extends over 16 amino acids. The V gene's germline CDR1 is LGHNA and CDR2 YSLEER. The CDR3 bases are TGCGCCAGCAGCCAAGATCCCGGGACAGGCTCCTACGAGCAGTACTTC. As protein: CASSQDPGTGSYEQYF.

The DNA for the CDR3 is TGTGCCAGCAGCAAAGGACAGGGAAGCAATCAGCCCCAGCATTTT. Translated, it gives CASSKGQGSNQPQHF. The chain couples TRBV21-1 to TRBJ1-5; the table's D call, TRBD1, has no DNA check behind it. TRBV21-1 is a documented pseudogene. There are 15 residues in the CDR3.

The chain uses TRBV5-1 and TRBJ1-2; D possibly corresponds to TRBD1 (5 bases). The germline gives CDR1 SGHRS, CDR2 YFSETQ. The CDR3 is 13 amino acids. Trimming pared 4 bases from V and 6 bases from J, leaving 13 bases between. CDR3 region: CASSPGGVHGYTF. CDR3 DNA sequence: TGCGCCAGCAGCCCGGGGGGGGTTCATGGCTACACCTTC.

The rearrangement uses TRBV29-1 and TRBJ2-5, with 8 nucleotides matching TRBD2. The CDR3 sequence is 12 residues long. J gave up 5 bases and V 4 bases, and 3 bases lay outside the gene matches. CDR1 and CDR2 from the germline V gene are SQVTM and ANQGSEA. The DNA for the CDR3 is TGCAGCGTTGGCGGCGGGGGGGAGACCCAGTACTTC. Its translation is CSVGGGGETQYF.

The chain is built from TRBV7-9 and TRBJ2-7; TRBD1 agrees at 8 bases. CDR3 length: 16 amino acids. Per the germline V gene, CDR1 is SEHNR and CDR2 is FQNEAQ (reference sequence). The V segment lost 2 bases and the J segment 0 bases; nucleotides outside the gene matches: 6. The CDR3 nucleotides are TGTGCCAGCAGCTTACAGGGGACAGGTAACTCCTACGAGCAGTACTTC. Its translation is CASSLQGTGNSYEQYF.

This chain connects TRBV11-2 to TRBJ2-7, with 7 bases matching TRBD1. Germline V gene lookup returns CDR1 SGHAT and CDR2 FQNNGV. V shed 5 bases and J 0 bases; nucleotides not matched to a gene: 7. The CDR3 is 15 residues long. The CDR3 nucleotides are TGTGCCAGCAGCGGGACGGACAGGTTCTCCTACGAGCAGTACTTC. Translation: CASSGTDRFSYEQYF.

The V and J genes are TRBV7-3 and TRBJ2-3; 8 nucleotides align to TRBD1. After removal of 2 bases from V and 10 bases from J, the junction contained 5 bases not matched to a gene. Germline assignment: CDR1 SGHTA and CDR2 FQGTGA. This CDR3 is built from 13 residues. CDR3 sequence (DNA): TGTGCCAGCAGCTTATCCCAGGGGGCTTCGCAGTATTTT. This gives the protein CASSLSQGASQYF.

The chain joins TRBV4-1 to TRBJ1-1; 8 bases fit TRBD1. The CDR3 sequence is 14 residues long. Germline V gene data show CDR1 as MGHRA and CDR2 as YSYEKL. V trimming: 5 bases; J trimming: 5 bases; junction bases outside the gene matches: 7. The CDR3, as DNA: TGCGCCAGCAGCTCACCGGGACAGGTAACTGAAGCTTTCTTT. This codes for CASSSPGQVTEAFF.

In this sample, this clone turned up a few times. The chain carries TRBV6-6 and TRBJ2-7, with 7 bases lining up with TRBD1. V lost 5 bases to trimming and J lost 1 base; unmatched junction nucleotides: 8. Germline-derived CDR1 and CDR2 are MNHNY and SVGAGI (reference sequence). The CDR3 has 15 amino acids. CDR3 nucleotide sequence: TGTGCCAGCAGTCCGCAGGGGGATGTGTCCTACGAGCAGTACTTC. Translated, it gives CASSPQGDVSYEQYF.

The genes are TRBV28 and TRBJ1-2; D is perhaps TRBD1 (6 bases). Germline V gene sequence: CDR1 MDHEN, CDR2 SYDVKM. Trimming cost V 5 bases and J 6 bases, with 22 bases left between them. CDR3 length: 16 residues. The DNA for the CDR3 is TGTGCCAGCAGTGGCGGGGGGACACCCCGAGGTCATGGCTACACCTTC. Translation: CASSGGGTPRGHGYTF.

The genes are TRBV11-2 and TRBJ1-2, with unresolved D. The germline V and J ends were trimmed by 0 bases and 6 bases, with 14 bases remaining between them. The CDR3 spans 15 residues. Per the germline V gene, CDR1 is SGHAT and CDR2 is FQNNGV. CDR3 loop: CASSLEAAQRHGYTF. Here the CDR3 DNA reads TGTGCCAGCAGCTTAGAGGCGGCCCAACGGCATGGCTACACCTTC.

The chain combines TRBV5-1 with TRBJ2-1; 7 nucleotides align to TRBD1. V lost 3 bases to trimming and J lost 2 bases; unmatched junction nucleotides: 2. The CDR3 has 14 amino acids. The V gene's germline CDR1 is SGHRS and CDR2 YFSETQ. The CDR3 region has the DNA TGCGCCAGCAGCTCTCAGGGGGCCTACAATGAGCAGTTCTTC. Its translation: CASSSQGAYNEQFF.

The chain links TRBV10-3 to TRBJ2-2; no clear D. Germline CDR1 ENHRY, CDR2 SYGVKD. This CDR3 region has 18 residues. Between the trimmed V and J ends, which lost 0 bases and 1 base, there was a span of 15 bases. CDR3 region: CAISESWKLLLNTGELFF. The CDR3 DNA follows: TGTGCCATCAGTGAGTCGTGGAAGCTACTACTGAACACCGGGGAGCTGTTTTTT.

This clone was found a few times. Here the CDR3 DNA reads TGTGCCAGCAGCTTTGGGCAGGGGGCACGAGGCTACACCTTC. It yields the protein CASSFGQGARGYTF. This chain joins TRBV7-2 and TRBJ1-2; 8 nucleotides align to TRBD1. From germline, CDR1 is SGHTA and CDR2 FQGNSA. Trimming at V came to 3 bases and at J to 8 bases, leaving 8 bases not matched to a gene. The CDR3 sequence is 14 residues long.

In the case of this clone: The junction differs from germline at one of its ends, possibly a read error. The chain employs TRBV6-1 and TRBJ1-1, with D possibly matching TRBD1 (5 bases). Germline V CDR1 and CDR2: MNHNS, SASEGT. The CDR3 length is 15 residues. CDR3 nucleotides: TGTGCCAGCAGAGAAGGCGGGGCGGGGGGAACTGAAGCTTTCTTT. It yields the protein CASREGGAGGTEAFF.

This clone has only one observation. The chain links TRBV6-1 to TRBJ2-1; no reliable D call. The V and J ends lost 4 bases and 4 bases respectively, with 8 bases between them. This CDR3 has 13 residues. CDR1 and CDR2 from the germline V gene are MNHNS and SASEGT. The CDR3 protein is CASSVGRYNEQFF. The DNA for the CDR3 is TGTGCCAGCAGTGTTGGGCGATACAATGAGCAGTTCTTC.

This chain connects TRBV6-5 to TRBJ2-7, with D possibly TRBD1 on 6 matching bases. This CDR3 region has 14 residues. Between the trimmed V and J ends, which lost 0 bases and 2 bases, there was a span of 8 bases. CDR1 is MNHEY, CDR2 SVGAGI, per germline. This CDR3 reads CASSYSSGAYEQYF. The CDR3 DNA sequence: TGTGCCAGCAGTTACTCCTCAGGGGCCTACGAGCAGTACTTC.

The rearrangement links TRBV5-4 to TRBJ1-1, with D possibly being TRBD1 (6 bases). The CDR3 loop spans 15 amino acids. Trimming stripped 3 bases from V and 1 base from J, with 13 bases between. Germline V gene data show CDR1 as SGHNT and CDR2 as YYREEE (reference sequence). This CDR3 reads CASSSQGWWNTEAFF. CDR3 nucleotides: TGTGCCAGCAGCTCGCAGGGGTGGTGGAACACTGAAGCTTTCTTT. Combining the CDR3 with reference TRBV5-4 and TRBJ1-1 gives the whole variable domain ETGVTQSPTHLIKTRGQQVTLRCSSQSGHNTVSWYQQALGQGPQFIFQYYREEENGRGNFPPRFSGLQFPNYSSELNVNALELDDSALYLCASSSQGWWNTEAFFGQGTRLTVV.